The 32 T cell receptor beta chains presented below share a single source sample, sequenced in a study of blood T cell repertoires in COVID-19. Only in-frame clones appear in the TCRdb table, and some are missing; sequencing was by immunoSEQ multiplex PCR. Of 250,000 to 300,000 clones listed, 70% to 90% are singletons. Sequenced material: PBMCs or T cells enriched from blood (not recorded which). Receptor source: a woman between 55 and 75 years old in a cohort exposed to, infected with or recovered from COVID-19 (not recorded which).

In its sample, this clone was seen many times. The chain has TRBV28 and TRBJ1-3; D is ambiguous. Looked up from germline, CDR1 is MDHEN and CDR2 is SYDVKM. The CDR3 loop spans 19 amino acids. The V gene lost 2 bases and the J gene lost 0 bases, with 20 bases spanning the gap. The CDR3 bases are TGTGCCAGCAGTTTACTGCCCCCCCTGGCAGAGGACTCTGGAAACACCATATATTTT. Amino acid sequence: CASSLLPPLAEDSGNTIYF.

The V gene is TRBV19, the J gene TRBJ1-5; D is possibly TRBD1 (6 bases). Germline V CDR1 and CDR2: LNHDA, SQIVND (reference sequence). The V end lost 6 bases, the J end lost 2 bases, and 14 bases lay between the germline ends. The CDR3 loop spans 15 amino acids. The CDR3 protein is CASSWAQGGNQPQHF. The CDR3 DNA is TGTGCCAGTAGCTGGGCACAGGGAGGCAATCAGCCCCAGCATTTT.

V gene TRBV7-8 combines with J gene TRBJ1-4, with TRBD1 matching 11 bases. This CDR3 has 16 residues. V was clipped by 7 bases and J by 0 bases; unmatched bases: 4. Germline-derived CDR1 and CDR2 are SGHVS and FQNEAQ. CDR3 coding DNA: TGTGCCAGCACCCGGACAGGGGGCGCAACTAATGAAAAACTGTTTTTT. This translates into CASTRTGGATNEKLFF.

The rearrangement links TRBV3-1 (or the pseudogene TRBV3-2) to TRBJ2-7, with D maybe TRBD2 (6 bases). Trimming took 6 bases from V and 3 from J, leaving 24 bases between them. Germline V gene data show CDR1 as LGHDT and CDR2 as YNNKEL (reference sequence). CDR3 length equals 17 residues. The CDR3 bases are TGTGCCAGCAGGAAGTCAGGGACTCCCATCCCTAACTACGAGCAGTACTTC. Residues: CASRKSGTPIPNYEQYF.

This clone was picked up one time. In nucleotides, the CDR3 is TGTGCCAGCAGTTTCCCATCAGGGGTCAATGAGCAGTTCTTC. Amino acids: CASSFPSGVNEQFF. The V call is TRBV28, the J call TRBJ2-1, with D tentatively TRBD1 (6 bases). V dropped 3 bases and J dropped 6 bases, with 12 bases sitting between them. The germline gives CDR1 MDHEN, CDR2 SYDVKM. CDR3 length equals 14 residues.

The chain links TRBV27 to TRBJ1-1, with a tentative D call TRBD1 (6 bases). The CDR3 consists of 17 residues. CDR1 MNHEY and CDR2 SMNVEV come from the germline V gene (reference sequence). Trimming left V 1 base short and J 4 bases short, with 19 bases between. The CDR3 is CASSLWGGAGLSTEAFF. The CDR3 DNA is TGTGCCAGCAGTTTATGGGGGGGGGCAGGGCTGAGCACTGAAGCTTTCTTT.

Only a few counts were recorded for this clone. The chain carries TRBV9 and TRBJ2-1; 10 bases line up with TRBD2. V dropped 0 bases and J dropped 5; count of bases not matched to a gene: 2. Germline V gene data show CDR1 as SGDLS and CDR2 as YYNGEE. This CDR3 has 15 amino acids. CDR3 sequence (DNA): TGTGCCAGCAGCGTAGTAGCGGGAGGTAACAATGAGCAGTTCTTC. This encodes CASSVVAGGNNEQFF.

This chain links TRBV19 with TRBJ2-6; no reliable D call. The CDR3 covers 12 residues. Looked up from germline, CDR1 is LNHDA and CDR2 is SQIVND (reference sequence). The ends were cut back, 7 bases at V and 3 bases at J, with 4 bases in the middle. The CDR3 loop reads CASTSGANVLTF. In DNA, the CDR3 is TGTGCCAGTACGAGTGGGGCCAACGTCCTGACTTTC.

The chain carries TRBV7-3 and TRBJ2-1, with 10 positions matching TRBD2. J gave up 7 bases and V 5 bases, and 5 bases lay outside the gene matches. The CDR3 covers 14 residues. CDR1 is SGHTA and CDR2 is FQGTGA in the germline V gene. The CDR3 sequence is CASSPGLAWNEQFF. CDR3 sequence (DNA): TGTGCCAGCAGCCCGGGACTAGCGTGGAATGAGCAGTTCTTC.

This chain uses TRBV24-1 with TRBJ2-2; 9 bases agree with TRBD1. Trimming cost V 3 bases and J 13 bases; bases outside gene matches: 11. Germline CDR1 is KGHDR and CDR2 is SFDVKD. The CDR3 has 15 amino acids. The chain's CDR3 is CATSDPGTGLLGLFF. DNA for the CDR3: TGTGCCACCAGTGATCCCGGGACAGGGTTGCTAGGGCTGTTTTTT.

V usage is TRBV28 and J usage is TRBJ1-6; D remains unclear. Trimming took 5 bases from V and 5 from J, leaving 13 bases between them. This CDR3 comprises 15 residues. Germline V gene sequence: CDR1 MDHEN, CDR2 SYDVKM. CDR3 amino acids: CASSPQSLDNSPLHF. The DNA for the CDR3 is TGTGCCAGCAGTCCACAGAGTTTGGATAATTCACCCCTCCACTTT.

The rearrangement joins TRBV3-1 (or the pseudogene TRBV3-2) to TRBJ2-7; 11 nucleotides line up with TRBD1. Germline values: CDR1 LGHDT, CDR2 YNNKEL (reference sequence). There are 16 residues in the CDR3. J was trimmed by 1 base and V by 3 bases; bases with no gene match: 5. CDR3 in amino acids: CASSQRDRGLSYEQYF. The CDR3 DNA is TGTGCCAGCAGCCAGAGGGACAGGGGGTTATCCTACGAGCAGTACTTC.

The V gene is TRBV18, the J gene TRBJ2-2; the match to TRBD2 covers 12 bases. The V and J ends lost 3 bases and 0 bases, in that order; junction bases with no gene match: 5. The CDR3 extends over 18 amino acids. Per the germline V gene, CDR1 is KGHSH and CDR2 is LQKENI. The chain's CDR3 is CASSPRTSGTTNTGELFF. The CDR3 DNA sequence: TGTGCCAGCTCACCTCGGACTAGCGGGACCACGAACACCGGGGAGCTGTTTTTT.

The rearrangement uses TRBV6-5 and TRBJ2-3; 10 bases are shared with TRBD1. V shed 7 bases, J shed 8 bases, and the junction held 9 bases outside the gene matches. Germline V gene lookup returns CDR1 MNHEY and CDR2 SVGAGI. The CDR3 is 14 amino acids. The CDR3 bases are TGTGCCAGCACCGGGGGGGACAGGGGAGCTACGCAGTATTTT. Protein product: CASTGGDRGATQYF.

The chain combines TRBV18 with TRBJ1-1; maybe TRBD1 (5 bases). The CDR3 loop spans 15 amino acids. Germline V CDR1 and CDR2: KGHSH, LQKENI. The V end was cut by 5 bases, the J end by 5 bases, with 18 bases between. CDR3 sequence reads: CASSFPGQGGTEAFF. DNA for the CDR3: TGTGCCAGCTCATTCCCGGGGCAGGGAGGTACTGAAGCTTTCTTT.

The rearrangement joins TRBV18 to TRBJ2-3; weak D call: TRBD2 (6 bases). The CDR3 consists of 15 residues. With 0 bases removed from V and 0 bases from J, the gap between germline ends came to 7 bases. In germline, CDR1 is KGHSH, CDR2 LQKENI. The CDR3 DNA reads as TGTGCCAGCTCACCACCGACTAGGAGCACAGATACGCAGTATTTT. Translated, it gives CASSPPTRSTDTQYF.

The chain employs TRBV14 and TRBJ1-1, with a possible D match to TRBD1 (5 bases). The V gene lost 1 base and the J gene lost 4 bases, with 10 bases spanning the gap. The CDR3 is made up of 14 amino acids. Germline CDR1 is SGHDN and CDR2 is FVKESK. The CDR3 protein is CASSQARAGTEAFF. The DNA of the CDR3 is TGTGCCAGCAGCCAAGCCAGGGCCGGCACTGAAGCTTTCTTT.

V is TRBV18 and J is TRBJ2-3; TRBD2 matches 11 bases. CDR3 length equals 17 residues. Trimming at V came to 2 bases and at J to 5 bases, leaving 9 bases not matched to a gene. The germline gives CDR1 KGHSH, CDR2 LQKENI. The CDR3 region is CASSPLETSGKIDTQYF. The CDR3 bases are TGTGCCAGCTCACCATTGGAGACTAGCGGGAAAATAGATACGCAGTATTTT.

The J gene is TRBJ2-3, the V gene TRBV7-8, with TRBD2 identical over 9 bases. Germline assignment: CDR1 SGHVS and CDR2 FQNEAQ. V trimming: 11 bases; J trimming: 8 bases; junction bases outside the gene matches: 14. This CDR3 spans 14 amino acids. CDR3 amino acids: CALGGTSRSGTQYF. CDR3 DNA: TGTGCCCTGGGAGGGACTAGCCGATCGGGTACGCAGTATTTT.

This clone has only a few counts. The chain joins TRBV6-2 or TRBV6-3 to TRBJ1-6; 7 bases fit TRBD1. J lost 10 bases, V lost 7 bases, and 10 bases had no gene match. Germline-derived CDR1 and CDR2 are MNHEY and SVGEGT. The CDR3 has 14 amino acids. CDR3: CASTPAGGGSPLHF. In nucleotides, the CDR3 is TGTGCCAGCACCCCGGCGGGAGGGGGCTCACCCCTCCACTTT.

This chain connects TRBV7-2 to TRBJ2-7, with no clear D. V lost 1 base and J lost 5, with 15 bases in between. The germline V gene has CDR1 SGHTA and CDR2 FQGNSA. The CDR3 is 15 residues long. The CDR3 reads CASSLGSLPINEQYF. For the CDR3, the DNA is TGTGCCAGCAGCTTAGGGAGCCTCCCTATTAACGAGCAGTACTTC.

For the CDR3, the DNA is TGTGCCAGCACCGGACTAGCCCAGGAGACCCAGTACTTC. Its translation is CASTGLAQETQYF. The V call is TRBV11-3, the J call TRBJ2-5; TRBD2 matches 8 bases. Germline-derived CDR1 and CDR2 are SGHNT and YENEEA. The CDR3 is 13 residues long. Trimming removed 7 bases from V and 5 bases from J; junction bases left unmatched: 6.

CDR3 protein: CASRLGGTPNTGELFF. CDR3 coding DNA: TGTGCCAGCAGACTCGGGGGGACGCCGAACACCGGGGAGCTGTTTTTT. The chain joins TRBV27 to TRBJ2-2; 7 bases match TRBD2. CDR3 size: 16 residues. V lost 6 bases, J lost 0 bases, and 7 bases stayed unmatched. CDR1 is MNHEY and CDR2 is SMNVEV in the germline V gene (reference sequence).

This clone came up once. V and J are TRBV30 and TRBJ1-4; no reliable D call. The CDR3 consists of 13 residues. Germline CDR1 is GTSNPN and CDR2 is SVGIG (reference sequence). V lost 3 bases to trimming and J lost 1 base, with 6 bases between them. The chain's CDR3 is CAWRGRTNEKLFF. CDR3 in DNA: TGTGCCTGGAGGGGCCGAACTAATGAAAAACTGTTTTTT.

This chain links TRBV27 with TRBJ2-1, with D possibly being TRBD2 (7 bases). Trimming shortened V by 0 bases and J by 4 bases, and 16 bases separated the two germline ends. The CDR3 runs to 17 residues. The germline V gene has CDR1 MNHEY and CDR2 SMNVEV (reference sequence). For the CDR3, the DNA is TGTGCCAGCAGTTTATCGGGGGGGCTAGCGGTTTACAATGAGCAGTTCTTC. This codes for CASSLSGGLAVYNEQFF.

The chain has TRBV7-6 and TRBJ2-2; 8 bases match TRBD2. The trim removed 2 bases at V and 6 bases at J, leaving 5 bases unmatched. Germline V gene data show CDR1 as SGHVS and CDR2 as FNYEAQ. CDR3 size: 15 residues. The CDR3 is CASSLREGTPGELFF. The CDR3 bases are TGTGCCAGCAGCTTACGGGAGGGAACCCCCGGGGAGCTGTTTTTT.

The gene calls are TRBV11-2 and TRBJ2-7; D gene uncertain. The CDR3 is made up of 15 amino acids. V was clipped by 1 base and J by 2 bases, with 12 bases between them. The germline gives CDR1 SGHAT, CDR2 FQNNGV. The CDR3 spells CASSLAFWAAYEQYF. CDR3 in DNA: TGTGCCAGCAGCTTAGCGTTTTGGGCAGCCTACGAGCAGTACTTC.

The V gene is TRBV5-6, the J gene TRBJ2-7; 7 nucleotides line up with TRBD1. CDR1 is SGHDT, CDR2 YYEEEE, per germline. Trimming removed 6 bases from V and 5 bases from J; junction bases left unmatched: 14. This CDR3 region has 15 residues. The chain's CDR3 is CASNRRRQGVDEQYF. In DNA, the CDR3 is TGTGCCAGCAACCGGCGTCGGCAGGGGGTAGACGAGCAGTACTTC.

This rearrangement joins TRBV28 to TRBJ1-2; no clear D. V was pared by 1 base and J by 8 bases, with 11 bases between. There are 13 residues in the CDR3. Germline V gene data show CDR1 as MDHEN and CDR2 as SYDVKM. The CDR3 protein is CASSLSDSGGYTF. The CDR3 bases are TGTGCCAGCAGTTTATCGGACTCGGGAGGCTACACCTTC.

The rearrangement links TRBV18 to TRBJ1-5, with D perhaps matching TRBD1 (6 bases). The CDR3 consists of 12 residues. Trimming removed 8 bases at V and 9 bases at J, with 14 bases between. Germline assignment: CDR1 KGHSH and CDR2 LQKENI. This chain's CDR3 is CASRGGQGPQHF. The CDR3 DNA reads TGTGCCAGCCGAGGGGGTCAAGGGCCCCAGCATTTT.

The chain recombines TRBV9 with TRBJ2-1; 9 bases are shared with TRBD2. The CDR3 runs to 16 residues. Germline V lookup: CDR1 SGDLS, CDR2 YYNGEE. V was pared by 6 bases and J by 4 bases, with 11 bases of the junction left unmatched. For the CDR3, the DNA is TGTGCCAGCACGGGCCGGCGGGAGGGCGAATACAATGAGCAGTTCTTC. Its translation: CASTGRREGEYNEQFF.

The chain combines TRBV4-2 with TRBJ1-2, with 11 positions matching TRBD1. CDR3 size: 15 residues. The trim removed 5 bases at V and 6 bases at J, leaving 8 bases unmatched. Germline CDR1 reads LGHNA; CDR2 reads YNFKEQ. CDR3 amino acids: CASSFRTGGNDGYTF. CDR3 coding DNA: TGTGCCAGCAGCTTCCGGACAGGGGGCAATGATGGCTACACCTTC.